This T cell receptor beta chain appears in the sequencing data of a study of blood T cell repertoires in COVID-19. As for the study in general: From the United States, Italy and Spain came samples of acute and convalescent COVID-19. In each case, the material was cDNA or gDNA derived from T cells, B-cell-depleted T cells, or PBMCs.

The CDR3 has 20 residues. This clone was detected only a few times. Per the study methods: It was from reference gene primer amplification that nucleated cell counts were estimated. Some clones are missing from TCRdb's copy, which holds only in-frame ones; the method was immunoSEQ multiplex PCR. V and J calls and clone size are as listed in that table; D and trimming were resolved from the DNA. The table lists just over 300,000 clones, 89% of them singletons, with over 1.5% in the top ten. Sequenced material: peripheral blood. This TCR came from a woman aged 30 to 39 with COVID-19, enrolled during active disease. The chain couples TRBV21-1 to TRBJ1-6; the table's D call TRBD1 went unverified against the DNA. TRBV21-1 is listed as a pseudogene. CDR3 coding DNA: TGTGCCAGCAGCAAAGCCTCCGGGACACCTCTGAGCTCCTATAATTCACCCCTCCACTTT. Its translation is CASSKASGTPLSSYNSPLHF.